Shown below are 14 T cell receptor beta chains from a single sample sequenced in a study of ipilimumab plus nivolumab after autologous stem cell transplantation. Clones were sequenced by immunoSEQ multiplex PCR, and TCRdb holds only the in-frame ones, with some missing. The sample contains 20,000 to 25,000 clones, 70% to 85% of which appear only once. The material was PBMCs, obtained in a trial of ipilimumab plus nivolumab as post-transplant consolidation. The receptors were gathered from a male donor with diffuse large B-cell lymphoma.

The V gene is TRBV6-4, the J gene TRBJ2-2; D remains unclear. Trimming cost V 2 bases and J 8 bases, with 9 bases left between them. The CDR3 runs to 13 residues. Germline CDR1 and CDR2: MRHNA and SNTAGT. CDR3 region: CASSDQSTGELFF. The CDR3 region has the DNA TGTGCCAGCAGTGACCAGAGCACGGGGGAGCTGTTTTTT.

For this clone: This may stem from a read error, because a much larger clone lies one nucleotide away. V usage is TRBV21-1 and J usage is TRBJ1-2. TRBV21-1 is a documented pseudogene. This CDR3 has 14 residues. CDR3 amino acids: CASSRGGDNYGHTF. The CDR3 bases are TGTGCCAGCAGCAGAGGTGGAGATAACTATGGCCACACCTTC.

The genes are TRBV7-7 and TRBJ1-4; 7 positions agree with TRBD1. J lost 0 bases, V lost 5 bases, and 3 bases had no gene match. The germline V gene has CDR1 SSHAT and CDR2 FNYEAQ (reference sequence). This CDR3 spans 15 amino acids. The CDR3 spells CASSQTGATNEKLFF. In DNA, the CDR3 is TGTGCCAGCAGCCAAACAGGGGCAACTAATGAAAAACTGTTTTTT.

The rearrangement links TRBV4-2 to TRBJ2-5, with D uncertain. The CDR3 contains 14 residues. Germline V lookup: CDR1 LGHNA, CDR2 YNFKEQ. Between the trimmed V and J ends, which lost 1 base and 2 bases, there was a span of 8 bases. Here the CDR3 reads CASSQVDFQETQYF. The CDR3 DNA reads TGTGCCAGCAGCCAAGTCGATTTTCAAGAGACCCAGTACTTC.

This rearrangement joins TRBV14 to TRBJ2-3, with D perhaps TRBD2 (5 bases). The CDR3 extends over 15 amino acids. V lost 4 bases and J 6 bases, leaving 17 bases between the germline ends. The germline gives CDR1 SGHDN, CDR2 FVKESK. The CDR3 coding sequence is TGTGCCAGCAGCCGAGGGCTCCTCTCGGCGGATACGCAGTATTTT. Residues: CASSRGLLSADTQYF.

This chain uses TRBV7-3 with TRBJ2-7, with D perhaps assigned TRBD1 or TRBD2 (7 bases each). Trimming stripped 1 base from V and 7 bases from J, with 26 bases between. The CDR3 runs to 18 residues. The germline gives CDR1 SGHTA, CDR2 FQGTGA. DNA of the CDR3: TGTGCCAGCAGCTTAAGGGGGGTTAGGGCTAGCGGACAGGAAGAGCAGTACTTC. Translation: CASSLRGVRASGQEEQYF.

In DNA, the CDR3 is TGTGCCAGCAGCTTAGATTTCTCGGCGGCCGCCTACGAGCAGTACTTC. Amino acids: CASSLDFSAAAYEQYF. This chain uses TRBV11-2 with TRBJ2-7; the D is unclear. Germline V gene data show CDR1 as SGHAT and CDR2 as FQNNGV. Trimming pared 0 bases from V and 2 bases from J, leaving 14 bases between. The length of the CDR3 is 16 residues.

The gene calls are TRBV27 and TRBJ2-7, with 8 bases matching TRBD2. The V and J ends lost 4 bases and 1 base, in that order; junction bases with no gene match: 3. CDR3 length: 14 residues. Germline V CDR1 and CDR2: MNHEY, SMNVEV (reference sequence). The CDR3: CASSSPSGSYEQYF. In nucleotides, the CDR3 is TGTGCCAGCAGTTCCCCTAGCGGGTCCTACGAGCAGTACTTC.

The chain carries TRBV5-8 and TRBJ2-3; maybe TRBD1 (5 bases). Germline CDR1 is SGHTS and CDR2 is YDEGEE. The V gene lost 4 bases and the J gene lost 10 bases, with 28 bases spanning the gap. This CDR3 comprises 17 residues. The CDR3 DNA follows: TGTGCCAGCAGCAAAACGAATCAGGGTTTTCCCCGGAATGCGCAGTATTTT. Residues: CASSKTNQGFPRNAQYF.

This clone was picked up a small number of times. The V and J genes are TRBV13 and TRBJ2-5; TRBD2 matches 10 bases. The germline V gene has CDR1 PRHDT and CDR2 FYEKMQ (reference sequence). V shed 1 base and J 1 base; nucleotides not matched to a gene: 3. The CDR3 has 16 residues. As DNA, the CDR3 is TGTGCCAGCAGCTTAGCAGCGGGGGGGCCCCAAGAGACCCAGTACTTC. This gives the protein CASSLAAGGPQETQYF.

Within the sample, this clone is medium-sized. This chain links TRBV5-1 with TRBJ1-1; 9 bases map to TRBD1. Unmatched junction bases numbered 16, after V lost 4 bases and J lost 6 bases. This CDR3 has 17 residues. Germline V gene sequence: CDR1 SGHRS, CDR2 YFSETQ. Written as DNA, the CDR3 is TGCGCCAGCAGCCAAGTTCAAACAGGGGGCGGTAGGTCTGAAGCTTTCTTT. This codes for CASSQVQTGGGRSEAFF.

The chain joins TRBV7-8 to TRBJ1-1; 7 bases align to TRBD1. Germline V gives CDR1 SGHVS, CDR2 FQNEAQ. The CDR3 contains 18 residues. J was trimmed by 2 bases and V by 0 bases; bases with no gene match: 12. The CDR3 reads CASSLALIRGGKNTEAFF. The CDR3 coding sequence is TGTGCCAGCAGCTTAGCCTTAATCAGGGGGGGGAAAAACACTGAAGCTTTCTTT.

The J gene is TRBJ2-7, the V gene TRBV7-8; D gene ambiguous. With 5 bases removed from V and 1 base from J, the gap between germline ends came to 12 bases. The CDR3 totals 14 residues. From germline, CDR1 is SGHVS and CDR2 FQNEAQ. CDR3 DNA sequence: TGTGCCAGCAGCCCCGGTCTTAGGTCCTACGAGCAGTACTTC. Translating gives CASSPGLRSYEQYF.

The chain links TRBV25-1 to TRBJ2-7; TRBD2 agrees at 7 bases. Germline CDR1 reads MGHDK; CDR2 reads SYGVNS. This CDR3 is built from 15 residues. V dropped 1 base and J dropped 4; count of bases not matched to a gene: 7. In DNA, the CDR3 is TGTGCCAGCAGTGAATTTGGGGTGGGAGGGTACGAGCAGTACTTC. Amino acids: CASSEFGVGGYEQYF.